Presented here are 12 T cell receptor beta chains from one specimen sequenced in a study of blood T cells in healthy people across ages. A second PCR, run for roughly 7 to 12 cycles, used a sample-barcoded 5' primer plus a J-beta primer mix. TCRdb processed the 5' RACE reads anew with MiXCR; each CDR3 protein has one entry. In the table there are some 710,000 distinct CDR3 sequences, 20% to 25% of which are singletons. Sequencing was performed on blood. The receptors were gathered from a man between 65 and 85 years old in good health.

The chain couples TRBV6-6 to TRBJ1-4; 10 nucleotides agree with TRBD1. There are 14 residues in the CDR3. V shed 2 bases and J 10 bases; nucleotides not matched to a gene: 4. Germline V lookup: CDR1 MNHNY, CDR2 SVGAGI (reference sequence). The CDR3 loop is CASSYGTGEGKLFF. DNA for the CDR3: TGTGCCAGCAGTTACGGGACAGGGGAGGGAAAACTGTTTTTT.

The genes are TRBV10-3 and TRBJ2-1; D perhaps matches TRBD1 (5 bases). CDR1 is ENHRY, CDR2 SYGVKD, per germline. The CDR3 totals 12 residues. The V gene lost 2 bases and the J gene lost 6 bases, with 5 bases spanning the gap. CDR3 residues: CAISEDSNEQFF. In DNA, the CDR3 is TGTGCCATCAGTGAGGACAGCAATGAGCAGTTCTTC.

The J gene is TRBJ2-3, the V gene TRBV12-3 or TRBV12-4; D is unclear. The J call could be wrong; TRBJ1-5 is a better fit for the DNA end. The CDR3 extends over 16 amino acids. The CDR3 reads CASSFFGVSGTDTQHF. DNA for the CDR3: TGTGCCAGCAGTTTTTTTGGGGTTAGCGGCACAGATACGCAGCATTTT.

The CDR3 protein is CASSYRDRGRRDGYTF. The CDR3 nucleotides are TGTGCCAGCAGCTACCGGGACAGGGGGCGCCGAGATGGCTACACCTTC. The V and J genes are TRBV5-6 and TRBJ1-2; 12 bases align to TRBD1. The CDR3 covers 16 residues. The V gene's germline CDR1 is SGHDT and CDR2 YYEEEE. V lost 3 bases and J lost 6; bases outside the gene matches: 9. Drawing the rest from reference TRBV5-6 and TRBJ1-2, the complete variable domain is DAGVTQSPTHLIKTRGQQVTLRCSPKSGHDTVSWYQQALGQGPQFIFQYYEEEERQRGNFPDRFSGHQFPNYSSELNVNALLLGDSALYLCASSYRDRGRRDGYTFGSGTRLTVV.

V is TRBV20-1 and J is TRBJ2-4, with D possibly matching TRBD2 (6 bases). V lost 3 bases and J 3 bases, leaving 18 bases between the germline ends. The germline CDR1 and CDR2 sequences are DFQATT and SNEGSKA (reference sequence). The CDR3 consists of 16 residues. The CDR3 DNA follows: TGCAGTGCTAGTCGCTCAGGAGGGTTTGGCAAAAACATTCAGTACTTC. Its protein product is CSASRSGGFGKNIQYF.

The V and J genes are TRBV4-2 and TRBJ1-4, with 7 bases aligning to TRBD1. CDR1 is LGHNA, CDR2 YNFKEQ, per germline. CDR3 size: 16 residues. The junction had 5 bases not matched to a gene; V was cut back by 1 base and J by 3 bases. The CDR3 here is CASSQGERGPNEKLFF. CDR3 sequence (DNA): TGTGCCAGCAGCCAAGGGGAGAGGGGGCCTAATGAAAAACTGTTTTTT.

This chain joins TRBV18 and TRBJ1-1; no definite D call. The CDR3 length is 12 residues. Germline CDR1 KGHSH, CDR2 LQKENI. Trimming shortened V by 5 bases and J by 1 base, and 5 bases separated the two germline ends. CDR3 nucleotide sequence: TGTGCCAGCTCAGAGTGGAACACTGAAGCTTTCTTT. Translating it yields CASSEWNTEAFF.

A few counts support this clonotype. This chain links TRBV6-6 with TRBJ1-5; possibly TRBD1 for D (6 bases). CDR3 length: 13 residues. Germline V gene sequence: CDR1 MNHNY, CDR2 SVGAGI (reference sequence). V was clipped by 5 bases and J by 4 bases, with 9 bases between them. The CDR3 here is CASSGQRNQPQHF. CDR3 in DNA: TGTGCCAGCAGTGGACAGCGAAATCAGCCCCAGCATTTT.

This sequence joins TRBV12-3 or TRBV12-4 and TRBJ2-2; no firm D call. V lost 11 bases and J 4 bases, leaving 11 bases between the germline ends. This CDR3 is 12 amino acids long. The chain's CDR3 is CAARRTTGELFF. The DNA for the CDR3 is TGTGCCGCCCGACGGACCACCGGGGAGCTGTTTTTT.

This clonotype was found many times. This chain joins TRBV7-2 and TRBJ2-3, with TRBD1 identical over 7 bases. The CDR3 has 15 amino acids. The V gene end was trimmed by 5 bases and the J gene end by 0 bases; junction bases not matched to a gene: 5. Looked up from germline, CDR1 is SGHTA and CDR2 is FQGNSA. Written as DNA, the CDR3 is TGTGCCAGCAGCCCACGACAGGGTAGCACAGATACGCAGTATTTT. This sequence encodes CASSPRQGSTDTQYF.

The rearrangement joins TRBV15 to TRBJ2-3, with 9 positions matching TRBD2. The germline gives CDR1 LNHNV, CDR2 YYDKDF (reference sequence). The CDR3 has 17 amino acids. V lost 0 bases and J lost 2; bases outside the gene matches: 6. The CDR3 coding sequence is TGTGCCACCAGCAGAGATTTCCTAGCGGGAACCACAGATACGCAGTATTTT. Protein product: CATSRDFLAGTTDTQYF.

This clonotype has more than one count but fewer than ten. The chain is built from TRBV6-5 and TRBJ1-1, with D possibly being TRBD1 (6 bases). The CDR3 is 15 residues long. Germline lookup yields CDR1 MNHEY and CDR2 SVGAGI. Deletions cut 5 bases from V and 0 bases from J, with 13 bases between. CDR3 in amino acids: CASSPTGQVNTEAFF. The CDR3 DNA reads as TGTGCCAGCAGTCCAACGGGACAAGTGAACACTGAAGCTTTCTTT.